This T cell receptor beta chain was sequenced during a study of T cells in Graves' hyperthyroidism and ophthalmopathy. As for the study in general: Before any treatment, at initial diagnosis, peripheral blood was collected.

RNA transcripts yielded amplified TCR beta CDR3 regions. Carried out on the TCR CDR3, a first-round RT-PCR used the HTBI primer set. Each CDR3 protein gets one entry after TCRdb re-called the multiplex PCR reads with MiXCR. Among fewer than 400,000 distinct CDR3 sequences, 16% were seen once, and the ten largest hold approximately 35%. This clonotype was seen repeatedly, ten times or more. The target antigen is unknown. The V gene lost 4 bases and the J gene lost 6 bases, with 14 bases spanning the gap. The CDR3 loop spans 13 amino acids. Germline CDR1 and CDR2: SGHRS and YFSETQ. Study-level findings and limits: Ophthalmopathy and stable hyperthyroidism were told apart by a 13 V-J model. Expanded thyroid clonotypes (above 0.001) were mostly also found in blood.

The chain uses TRBV5-1 and TRBJ2-7; D assignment may be TRBD1 or TRBD2 (5 bases each). The source of this sequence is a man in his thirties or forties with Graves' hyperthyroidism. Sample: blood. This chain's CDR3 is CASSTGAGFEQYF. CDR3 nucleotide sequence: TGCGCCAGCAGCACCGGGGCAGGGTTCGAGCAGTACTTC.